This passage covers 3 T cell receptor beta chains from one sample sequenced in a study of radiotherapy plus CTLA-4 blockade in lung cancer. Generated by immunoSEQ multiplex PCR, the TCRdb table keeps only in-frame clones and is missing some. The data show 40,000 to 50,000 clones, with more than 75% seen just once and approximately 3.4% held by the top ten. Sample: peripheral blood, taken from a patient treated with radiotherapy plus ipilimumab. The receptors were gathered from a human donor with non-small cell lung cancer who had stable disease on radiotherapy plus ipilimumab.

The chain is built from TRBV7-2 and TRBJ2-3; possible D gene TRBD2, 6 bases. Germline lookup yields CDR1 SGHTA and CDR2 FQGNSA. The CDR3 totals 14 residues. V was clipped by 11 bases and J by 5 bases, with 20 bases between them. The CDR3 protein is CASAVAAGRDTQYF. The CDR3 DNA reads TGTGCCTCAGCCGTAGCGGCGGGACGAGATACGCAGTATTTT.

This clone was seen only once. The chain recombines TRBV10-3 with TRBJ1-4; maybe TRBD1 (5 bases). Germline CDR1 and CDR2: ENHRY and SYGVKD. The CDR3 has 13 residues. V dropped 7 bases and J dropped 5 bases, with 11 bases sitting between them. This chain's CDR3 is CAIMGEDNEKLFF. The DNA for the CDR3 is TGTGCCATCATGGGGGAGGACAATGAAAAACTGTTTTTT.

The rearrangement joins TRBV27 to TRBJ2-1, with 13 nucleotides matching TRBD2. Germline V gives CDR1 MNHEY, CDR2 SMNVEV (reference sequence). This CDR3 is 14 amino acids long. V was clipped by 6 bases and J by 6 bases; unmatched bases: 2. CDR3 in amino acids: CASRGLAGLNEQFF. The CDR3 nucleotides read TGTGCCAGCAGGGGACTAGCGGGACTCAATGAGCAGTTCTTC.